Presented here are 21 T cell receptor beta chains from one specimen sequenced in a study of post-analysis software for immune sequencing data. Study observations and caveats: With TRBV5-6, TRBV5-1 and TRBV20-1 included, several TRBV segments were more frequent in patients than in controls.

Unique-molecular-identifier-tagged TCR beta cDNA libraries were used. TCRdb itself ran the PCR reads through MiXCR, one entry per CDR3 protein. The profile covers hundreds of thousands of distinct CDR3 sequences, with less than 35% appearing a single time and roughly 0.54% taken by the ten largest. The antigens for these receptors are not known. Sequenced material: blood. The receptors were sampled from a girl aged 5-17 years with multiple sclerosis.

The J gene is TRBJ2-1, the V gene TRBV3-1; D is perhaps TRBD2 (6 bases). Germline V gene lookup returns CDR1 LGHDT and CDR2 YNNKEL (reference sequence). The V and J ends lost 1 base and 1 base respectively, with 17 bases between them. This CDR3 is 18 amino acids long. CDR3 nucleotides: TGTGCCAGCAGCCAAGTTATGGCGGGGCCGACTTCCTACAATGAGCAGTTCTTC. Its protein is CASSQVMAGPTSYNEQFF.

The chain links TRBV5-5 to TRBJ2-5; TRBD1 agrees at 9 bases. Germline loops: CDR1 SGHKS, CDR2 YYEKEE (reference sequence). The CDR3 is made up of 17 amino acids. J lost 5 bases, V lost 3 bases, and 14 bases had no gene match. The CDR3 sequence: CASSYHQGQGQWETQYF. In nucleotides, the CDR3 is TGTGCCAGCAGCTACCACCAGGGACAGGGACAGTGGGAGACCCAGTACTTC.

The rearrangement joins TRBV20-1 to TRBJ2-5, with a weak D call TRBD2 (6 bases). This CDR3 is built from 17 residues. V lost 3 bases and J lost 0, with 20 bases in between. Germline V gene lookup returns CDR1 DFQATT and CDR2 SNEGSKA (reference sequence). CDR3: CSASRGGAGYDQETQYF. DNA for the CDR3: TGCAGTGCTAGTAGAGGCGGAGCGGGCTATGACCAAGAGACCCAGTACTTC.

The gene calls are TRBV5-1 and TRBJ2-1; TRBD2 aligns across 11 bases. The CDR3 runs 15 residues. CDR1 is SGHRS and CDR2 is YFSETQ in the germline V gene. The junction had 5 bases not matched to a gene; V was cut back by 4 bases and J by 5 bases. This chain's CDR3 is CASSPRLAGNNEQFF. The CDR3 region has the DNA TGCGCCAGCAGCCCGCGACTAGCGGGGAACAATGAGCAGTTCTTC.

In this sample, this clonotype turned up many times. The rearrangement joins TRBV20-1 to TRBJ2-1; the match to TRBD2 covers 8 bases. The CDR3 has 17 residues. The V gene end was trimmed by 3 bases and the J gene end by 2 bases; junction bases not matched to a gene: 12. Germline assignment: CDR1 DFQATT and CDR2 SNEGSKA (reference sequence). The CDR3 DNA sequence: TGCAGTGCTAGCCTAGCGGGCACGGGAGGGGCCTACAATGAGCAGTTCTTC. The encoded protein is CSASLAGTGGAYNEQFF.

This clonotype was observed once. Compared with germline, one end of the junction differs, possibly owing to a read error. The J gene is TRBJ1-2, the V gene TRBV19; 11 bases align to TRBD1. The V gene's germline CDR1 is LNHDA and CDR2 SQIVND (reference sequence). CDR3 length equals 13 residues. CDR3 coding DNA: TGTGCCACAAGGACAGGGGGCAACTACGGCTACACCTTC. It translates to CATRTGGNYGYTF.

This clonotype was picked up a small number of times. This rearrangement joins TRBV5-1 to TRBJ1-1; 7 nucleotides match TRBD1. CDR1 SGHRS and CDR2 YFSETQ come from the germline V gene. The CDR3 loop spans 14 amino acids. V shed 3 bases and J 1 base; nucleotides not matched to a gene: 3. This CDR3 is CASSSGQPNTEAFF. The CDR3 DNA is TGCGCCAGCAGCTCGGGACAGCCGAACACTGAAGCTTTCTTT.

This clonotype came up a few times. The chain is built from TRBV5-5 and TRBJ2-5; 11 bases align to TRBD2. The germline V gene encodes CDR1 SGHKS and CDR2 YYEKEE (reference sequence). The CDR3 spans 17 residues. V lost 0 bases and J lost 0; bases outside the gene matches: 4. This chain's CDR3 is CASSLVLAGVNQETQYF. The CDR3 DNA sequence: TGTGCCAGCAGCTTGGTACTAGCGGGAGTCAACCAAGAGACCCAGTACTTC.

The chain has TRBV9 and TRBJ2-5; D gene unclear. This CDR3 comprises 13 residues. Germline V CDR1 and CDR2: SGDLS, YYNGEE. V was trimmed by 6 bases and J by 4 bases, leaving 13 bases between them. The CDR3 is CASNPFSRETQYF. The CDR3 DNA is TGTGCCAGCAACCCTTTCTCTCGAGAGACCCAGTACTTC.

The chain is built from TRBV28 and TRBJ2-1; D unclear. Germline CDR1 MDHEN, CDR2 SYDVKM. The V and J ends lost 4 bases and 7 bases respectively, with 11 bases between them. This CDR3 contains 13 residues. In DNA, the CDR3 is TGTGCCAGCAGTTCGACCCCTCGGAATGAGCAGTTCTTC. Its translation is CASSSTPRNEQFF.

The rearrangement uses TRBV6-5 and TRBJ2-7; D is undetermined. V shed 10 bases and J shed 3 bases, with 19 bases lying between them. Germline V gives CDR1 MNHEY, CDR2 SVGAGI. The CDR3 covers 14 residues. Written as DNA, the CDR3 is TGTGCCACTTCAAGACCCCCTTACGGCTACGAGCAGTACTTC. It translates to CATSRPPYGYEQYF.

The chain links TRBV7-9 to TRBJ2-3, with D uncertain. This CDR3 contains 15 residues. The germline V gene encodes CDR1 SEHNR and CDR2 FQNEAQ (reference sequence). Trimming took off 5 bases at V and 4 bases at J, with 16 bases between the two ends. CDR3 in amino acids: CASSARVDRPDTQYF. The CDR3 DNA follows: TGTGCCAGCAGCGCCCGAGTCGATCGCCCAGATACGCAGTATTTT.

This clonotype was counted at least ten times. The chain recombines TRBV29-1 with TRBJ2-6; 7 positions agree with TRBD1. This CDR3 has 16 residues. Per the germline V gene, CDR1 is SQVTM and CDR2 is ANQGSEA. Unmatched junction bases numbered 6, after V lost 3 bases and J lost 1 base. The CDR3, as DNA: TGCAGCGTTGATAGGGACAGCTGTTCTGGGGCCAACGTCCTGACTTTC. Its protein product is CSVDRDSCSGANVLTF.

This clonotype appeared many times. The chain is built from TRBV4-1 and TRBJ2-3; unclear D gene. There are 10 residues in the CDR3. Germline V gene data show CDR1 as MGHRA and CDR2 as YSYEKL. Trimming shortened V by 5 bases and J by 4 bases, and 1 base separated the two germline ends. CDR3 nucleotide sequence: TGCGCCAGCAGCTCAGATACGCAGTATTTT. Its translation is CASSSDTQYF.

This clonotype was observed a few times. CDR3 sequence reads: CSVIPGPSNTGELFF. The CDR3 coding sequence is TGCAGCGTAATACCGGGCCCCTCTAACACCGGGGAGCTGTTTTTT. V is TRBV29-1 and J is TRBJ2-2, with no clear D. V was trimmed by 6 bases and J by 2 bases, leaving 16 bases between them. The CDR3 runs 15 residues. Germline V CDR1 and CDR2: SQVTM, ANQGSEA.

This clonotype was detected many times. The rearrangement links TRBV20-1 to TRBJ2-3, with D hard to call. V lost 1 base and J 2 bases, leaving 13 bases between the germline ends. Germline V CDR1 and CDR2: DFQATT, SNEGSKA (reference sequence). The CDR3 consists of 15 residues. The CDR3: CSARGTTVYTDTQYF. In nucleotides, the CDR3 is TGCAGTGCTAGAGGAACCACGGTTTACACAGATACGCAGTATTTT.

In this sample, this clonotype turned up a few times. The chain is built from TRBV18 and TRBJ2-1; TRBD2 agrees at 12 bases. The DNA end favors TRBJ2-7, so the J call may be wrong. Germline CDR1 reads KGHSH; CDR2 reads LQKENI. This CDR3 is built from 16 residues. CDR3 protein: CASSPWTSGAYNEQYF. The DNA of the CDR3 is TGTGCCAGCTCACCTTGGACTAGCGGGGCGTACAATGAGCAGTACTTC.

This chain joins TRBV29-1 and TRBJ2-3, with D unclear. The germline V gene encodes CDR1 SQVTM and CDR2 ANQGSEA. The length of the CDR3 is 15 residues. Trimming removed 7 bases at V and 0 bases at J, with 17 bases between. The CDR3 DNA is TGCAGCGCTACCGGTGACTCAACTAGCACAGATACGCAGTATTTT. Its translation is CSATGDSTSTDTQYF.

This chain links TRBV5-6 with TRBJ1-1; D gene ambiguous. V was cut by 2 bases and J by 10 bases, with 12 bases left in between. This CDR3 comprises 12 residues. Germline V lookup: CDR1 SGHDT, CDR2 YYEEEE. The CDR3 loop is CASSFPPDGAFF. CDR3 DNA sequence: TGTGCCAGCAGCTTTCCCCCGGACGGAGCTTTCTTT.

The gene calls are TRBV12-3 or TRBV12-4 and TRBJ2-5, with a tentative D call TRBD1 (5 bases). The CDR3 sequence is 15 residues long. V was shortened by 5 bases and J by 5 bases, with 18 bases between the two germline ends. The chain's CDR3 is CASSPLGQALETQYF. In DNA, the CDR3 is TGTGCCAGCAGTCCTTTGGGGCAGGCCCTGGAGACCCAGTACTTC.

The chain joins TRBV7-8 to TRBJ2-2; TRBD1 is a possible D gene (7 bases). CDR3 length equals 17 residues. Germline V CDR1 and CDR2: SGHVS, FQNEAQ. Trimming shortened V by 1 base and J by 0 bases, and 12 bases separated the two germline ends. The CDR3 nucleotides are TGTGCCAGCAGCTTAGGACAGGGAGGTCCGAACACCGGGGAGCTGTTTTTT. This encodes CASSLGQGGPNTGELFF.